This TCR beta chain emerged from a study of T cell responses to AZD1222 COVID-19 vaccine (dated by TCRdb to the early 2020s). With respect to the entire study: A total of about 250 trial participants underwent TCR sequencing, of whom 200 to 220 had received two doses of AZD1222 and some 25 had received two doses of the MenACWY control vaccine. Enrollment into the trials was organized by age into subgroups of 18-55, 56-69 and 70-plus years, and those subgroups contained approximately 160, 26 and 62 TCR-sequenced participants, respectively.

Points on this clone: It lacks a known antigen. Base qualities were left out, and no much larger clone turns up one base away.

What the work shows at the level of the full study, not this receptor alone: Conclusions about previously exposed vaccinees were limited because only 6 or 7 AZD1222 recipients were SARS-CoV-2 seropositive at baseline. Because no day 14 peak-response samples were available, repertoires were characterized only after the peak T cell response. In the small 56-69-year group, the increase in depth fell short of significance, most likely because of low power. Reportedly, almost half of the unique spike-specific TCRs recognized epitopes lying outside the regions that are mutated in the B.1.351 and B.1.1.7 variants. Vaccine-associated CD4 TCRs spanned the whole spike protein, with dominant responses in regions 160-218 and 743-854. After two AZD1222 doses, spike-specific TCR breadth and depth were significantly higher than at day 0 and than in MenACWY recipients. Participants were mostly white British and included more females than males, and it was suggested by the authors that clonal diversity may have been underestimated.

The sample's time point label, decoded: baseline before first vaccination. This specimen's treatment or condition label, per the study, means: meningococcal conjugate vaccine given as trial control. Vaccinee samples came from UK trials COV001 and COV002, including a single-blind randomized controlled phase 2/3 trial of AZD1222 (ChAdOx1 nCoV-19) in healthy adults. Trial participant PBMC samples were collected at day 0 and day 28 after the second dose for TCRbeta chain sequencing. The CDR3 regions of human TCRbeta chains were analyzed by immunosequencing. Per the authors' processing: TCRs in the repertoires were matched against a reference library of SARS-CoV-2-specific TCRs that had been generated with the MIRA antigen-specificity platform. Breadth was defined as the fraction of unique TCRs that were SARS-CoV-2-associated, and depth was defined as the fraction of total T cells that were SARS-CoV-2-associated. Each spike-specific TCR was assigned to its reactive spike region and to a CD4 or CD8 class using the MIRA data. Log10-transformed breadth and depth values were compared by one-way ANOVA with Sidak's multiple comparisons tests. In TCRdb, the immuneACCESS table is reduced to in-frame sequences with V and J assigned. These tables do not hold every clone; where another copy was compared, an unresolved V gene accounts for under half, and the others remain unexplained. For V, J and clone size, that table is used; D and trimming come from the DNA. This sample gives 55,000 to 60,000 clones in total; approximately 85% of them show up just once. The ten top clones hold approximately 19% of the sample.

The sample here was peripheral blood, taken on day 0 of MenACWY control vaccination. This clonotype originated in an adult in good health.

The nucleotide sequence reads as follows: TGTGCCAGCAGTTTAGGGACAGGGTGGCACACTGAAGCTTTCTTT. It translates as CASSLGTGWHTEAFF. The chain is assembled from TRBV28 and TRBJ1-1; TRBD1 lines up with 9 middle nucleotides. CDR1 and CDR2 were assigned from the germline V gene as MDHEN and SYDVKM. The CDR3 contains 15 residues, cysteine and phenylalanine counted. The entry retains the CDR3 DNA only, 45 bases that are in frame from base 1. V loses 2 bases at its end and J loses 3 bases; junction bases beyond the gene matches: 4.